This TCR beta chain was captured in a study of control samples from healthy donors and cancer patients. The V end lost 4 bases, the J end lost 0 bases, and 18 bases lay between the germline ends. Germline V gene sequence: CDR1 SGDLS, CDR2 YYNGEE. This CDR3 comprises 17 residues. This clone has more than one count but fewer than ten. Produced via immunoSEQ multiplex PCR; TCRdb's table is partial and in-frame only. The sample consists of 130,000 or so clones, about 90% of them appearing once. The source of this sequence is a man between 50 and 59 years old with head and neck cancer. This sequence joins TRBV9 and TRBJ2-3, with D possibly matching TRBD1 (6 bases). The sample was PBMCs. CDR3 loop: CASSQGWSAPSTDTQYF. The CDR3 coding sequence is TGTGCCAGCAGCCAGGGGTGGAGCGCCCCTAGCACAGATACGCAGTATTTT.